Presented here are 27 T cell receptor beta chains from one specimen sequenced in a study of T cells in Graves' hyperthyroidism and ophthalmopathy. Amplified regions were TCR beta CDR3 sequences from RNA transcripts. TCR CDR3 underwent first-round RT-PCR with the HTBI primer set. TCRdb reprocessed the multiplex PCR reads via MiXCR and lists one record per CDR3 protein. Of about 270,000 distinct CDR3 sequences listed, roughly 22% are singletons. Sequencing input: blood. The source is a man aged 25-45 years with Graves' ophthalmopathy.

This clonotype was seen repeatedly, ten times or more. The chain carries TRBV20-1 and TRBJ2-1; no clear D gene. Germline V gene data show CDR1 as DFQATT and CDR2 as SNEGSKA (reference sequence). CDR3 length equals 18 residues. Deletions cut 0 bases from V and 10 bases from J, with 28 bases between. The CDR3 sequence: CSARDGSAGRSTLGEQFF. Written as DNA, the CDR3 is TGCAGTGCTAGAGATGGAAGCGCAGGAAGGAGTACCCTGGGCGAGCAGTTCTTC.

As to this clonotype: This may be a read error, as it is one base from a much larger clone. The genes are TRBV5-1 and TRBJ1-1; D possibly corresponds to TRBD1 (5 bases). Trimming pared 4 bases from V and 3 bases from J, leaving 10 bases between. CDR3 size: 13 residues. CDR1 and CDR2 (germline): SGHRS, YFSETQ. The CDR3 sequence is CASSRGRDTEAFF. DNA of the CDR3: TGCGCCAGCAGCCGGGGCAGGGACACTGAAGCTTTCTTT.

This clonotype was counted a few times. This rearrangement joins TRBV5-1 to TRBJ2-7; possibly TRBD1 for D (7 bases). CDR3 size: 15 residues. From germline, CDR1 is SGHRS and CDR2 YFSETQ. With 4 bases removed from V and 1 base from J, the gap between germline ends came to 15 bases. This CDR3 reads CASSARPGGSYEQYF. CDR3 nucleotides: TGCGCCAGCAGCGCCCGGCCAGGGGGGTCCTACGAGCAGTACTTC.

This clonotype was detected ten times or more. The gene calls are TRBV28 and TRBJ1-1; D might be TRBD1 (5 bases). Germline V gives CDR1 MDHEN, CDR2 SYDVKM. V gave up 6 bases and J gave up 0 bases, with 17 bases separating them. The CDR3 consists of 16 residues. CDR3 residues: CASSPGSGRLNTEAFF. The CDR3 DNA reads as TGTGCCAGCAGCCCTGGATCGGGACGGCTGAACACTGAAGCTTTCTTT.

The chain is built from TRBV5-4 and TRBJ1-1, with D possibly TRBD1 on 6 matching bases. V gave up 3 bases and J gave up 4 bases, with 16 bases separating them. The CDR3 contains 15 residues. Germline V gene sequence: CDR1 SGHNT, CDR2 YYREEE (reference sequence). CDR3 sequence: CASSSMGASGTEAFF. CDR3 in DNA: TGTGCCAGCAGCTCAATGGGGGCCTCGGGCACTGAAGCTTTCTTT.

This clonotype was picked up many times. The V gene is TRBV5-1, the J gene TRBJ2-1, with 7 bases lining up with TRBD2. V lost 0 bases, J lost 0 bases, and 12 bases stayed unmatched. This CDR3 is 19 amino acids long. Germline loops: CDR1 SGHRS, CDR2 YFSETQ. DNA for the CDR3: TGCGCCAGCAGCTTGGTAGGTACTAGCGTACGGAGCTCCTACAATGAGCAGTTCTTC. Its translation: CASSLVGTSVRSSYNEQFF.

This sequence joins TRBV5-1 and TRBJ2-2, with D possibly TRBD1 on 5 matching bases. Trimming pared 4 bases from V and 1 base from J, leaving 14 bases between. The CDR3 loop spans 16 amino acids. Germline assignment: CDR1 SGHRS and CDR2 YFSETQ. As DNA, the CDR3 is TGCGCCAGCAGCCCAGGGCCCCTGGGGAACACCGGGGAGCTGTTTTTT. Translation gives CASSPGPLGNTGELFF.

V usage is TRBV19 and J usage is TRBJ2-1, with D perhaps TRBD1 or TRBD2 (6 bases each). This CDR3 region has 16 residues. Germline CDR1 and CDR2: LNHDA and SQIVND (reference sequence). V dropped 3 bases and J dropped 6 bases, with 18 bases sitting between them. CDR3 region: CASSMGGSTSFNEQFF. CDR3 nucleotide sequence: TGTGCCAGTAGTATGGGGGGCAGTACAAGTTTCAATGAGCAGTTCTTC.

The chain has TRBV5-1 and TRBJ2-2, with D tentatively TRBD2 (5 bases). Germline values: CDR1 SGHRS, CDR2 YFSETQ. The V end was cut by 1 base, the J end by 4 bases, with 11 bases between. This CDR3 is 15 amino acids long. The CDR3 here is CASSLRELATGELFF. CDR3 coding DNA: TGCGCCAGCAGCTTGAGGGAGTTGGCCACCGGGGAGCTGTTTTTT.

The table lists this clonotype with many counts. The chain carries TRBV12-3 or TRBV12-4 and TRBJ1-1; D ambiguous. V was shortened by 5 bases and J by 1 base, with 17 bases between the two germline ends. This CDR3 comprises 16 residues. CDR3 loop: CASSELAGGRNTEAFF. CDR3 nucleotide sequence: TGTGCCAGCAGTGAGTTGGCAGGCGGAAGGAACACTGAAGCTTTCTTT.

This clonotype was seen a few times. V is TRBV6-1 and J is TRBJ2-1, with a weak D call TRBD1 (5 bases). The germline CDR1 and CDR2 sequences are MNHNS and SASEGT. Trimming removed 5 bases from V and 8 bases from J, with 16 bases in between. CDR3 size: 14 residues. The CDR3 DNA sequence: TGTGCCAGCAGTTTCGACAGTGCCGACGATGAGCAGTTCTTC. It specifies CASSFDSADDEQFF.

V gene TRBV19 combines with J gene TRBJ2-7; TRBD1 might be the D (7 bases). V was trimmed by 7 bases and J by 2 bases, leaving 21 bases between them. The germline V gene encodes CDR1 LNHDA and CDR2 SQIVND (reference sequence). The CDR3 runs 16 residues. Here the CDR3 DNA reads TGTGCCAGTAAAACCGAGGGGGCAGGGGGGACCTACGAGCAGTACTTC. Residues: CASKTEGAGGTYEQYF.

This clonotype appeared many times. The chain is built from TRBV11-2 and TRBJ2-1; 8 nucleotides match TRBD2. Trimming removed 2 bases from V and 0 bases from J; junction bases left unmatched: 3. The germline V gene encodes CDR1 SGHAT and CDR2 FQNNGV. The CDR3 contains 16 residues. This chain's CDR3 is CASSLPGGYSYNEQFF. The CDR3 DNA is TGTGCCAGCAGCTTACCGGGGGGGTACTCCTACAATGAGCAGTTCTTC.

This clonotype occurred many times. V and J are TRBV29-1 and TRBJ1-2; TRBD1 is a possible D gene (5 bases). The germline V and J ends were trimmed by 6 bases and 8 bases, with 19 bases remaining between them. Germline-derived CDR1 and CDR2 are SQVTM and ANQGSEA. This CDR3 spans 13 amino acids. The CDR3 DNA follows: TGCAGCGTGGCGGACATCCGCATTGGGGGCTACACCTTC. It encodes CSVADIRIGGYTF.

This clonotype occurred many times. The chain is built from TRBV11-2 and TRBJ2-1; the D is unclear. There are 14 residues in the CDR3. With 4 bases removed from V and 5 bases from J, the gap between germline ends came to 12 bases. Germline-derived CDR1 and CDR2 are SGHAT and FQNNGV. CDR3 coding DNA: TGTGCCAGCAGCTCCGAGGAACTAAACAATGAGCAGTTCTTC. This codes for CASSSEELNNEQFF.

Many counts were recorded for this clonotype. The rearrangement links TRBV20-1 to TRBJ2-7; D remains ambiguous. CDR3 size: 11 residues. The ends were cut back, 5 bases at V and 1 base at J, with 6 bases in the middle. CDR1 and CDR2 from the germline V gene are DFQATT and SNEGSKA (reference sequence). The CDR3 DNA sequence: TGCAGTGCTGGGCCTTCCTACGAGCAGTACTTC. Its translation is CSAGPSYEQYF.

In DNA, the CDR3 is TGTGCCACCAGTGACCCAGCGGGAGGCCCTTATACGCAGTATTTT. Translated: CATSDPAGGPYTQYF. The chain combines TRBV24-1 with TRBJ2-3, with 9 bases aligning to TRBD2. CDR3 length: 15 amino acids. Germline lookup yields CDR1 KGHDR and CDR2 SFDVKD. Trimming removed 4 bases from V and 7 bases from J; junction bases left unmatched: 8.

This rearrangement joins TRBV5-1 to TRBJ2-3; D unclear. This CDR3 is 11 amino acids long. The germline V gene has CDR1 SGHRS and CDR2 YFSETQ. With 4 bases removed from V and 12 bases from J, the gap between germline ends came to 12 bases. This CDR3 is CASSQQTAQYF. In DNA form, the CDR3 reads TGCGCCAGCAGCCAGCAGACGGCTCAGTATTTT.

This clonotype has more than one count but fewer than ten. This chain joins TRBV7-6 and TRBJ2-3; D remains unclear. V was cut by 2 bases and J by 5 bases, with 8 bases left in between. This CDR3 region has 13 residues. The V gene's germline CDR1 is SGHVS and CDR2 FNYEAQ. The DNA for the CDR3 is TGTGCCAGCAGCTTATTTGGCCGAGATACGCAGTATTTT. Amino acids: CASSLFGRDTQYF.

This chain links TRBV7-3 with TRBJ2-1; D is possibly TRBD1 (6 bases). Looked up from germline, CDR1 is SGHTA and CDR2 is FQGTGA. The CDR3 is made up of 13 amino acids. V was trimmed by 5 bases and J by 7 bases, leaving 12 bases between them. The CDR3 bases are TGTGCCAGCAGCCGAGGACAGCCTAATGAGCAGTTCTTC. This codes for CASSRGQPNEQFF.

The chain carries TRBV5-1 and TRBJ2-5, with no clear D. Per the germline V gene, CDR1 is SGHRS and CDR2 is YFSETQ. The CDR3 totals 16 residues. V was cut by 2 bases and J by 3 bases, with 17 bases left in between. The CDR3 coding sequence is TGCGCCAGCAGCTTATTTGACTCGGCAGCGAAAGAGACCCAGTACTTC. Residues: CASSLFDSAAKETQYF.

This clonotype was recorded at least ten times. V is TRBV12-3 or TRBV12-4 and J is TRBJ1-2; a weak D match, TRBD1 (6 bases). V lost 7 bases and J lost 4, with 19 bases in between. The CDR3 has 15 amino acids. CDR3 DNA sequence: TGTGCCAGCACCAAAGCCGGGGGGCGCGTCTATGGCTACACCTTC. This sequence encodes CASTKAGGRVYGYTF.

The chain is built from TRBV12-3 or TRBV12-4 and TRBJ1-5; weak D call: TRBD1 (6 bases). The germline V and J ends were trimmed by 3 bases and 11 bases, with 11 bases remaining between them. The CDR3 runs 12 residues. CDR3 nucleotides: TGTGCCAGCAGTTTGAACCCAGGGGCCCAGCATTTT. Its translation: CASSLNPGAQHF.

About this clonotype: A much more abundant neighbour one base away suggests this may be a read error. The V call is TRBV5-1, the J call TRBJ2-1; 9 nucleotides agree with TRBD2. Germline loops: CDR1 SGHRS, CDR2 YFSETQ. The length of the CDR3 is 16 residues. Trimming removed 0 bases from V and 6 bases from J; junction bases left unmatched: 7. The CDR3 DNA sequence: TGCGCCAGCAGCTTGGTCGGCGGGAGGGCCAGCAATGAGCAGTTCTTC. Amino acid sequence: CASSLVGGRASNEQFF.

Ten or more counts support this clonotype. The chain employs TRBV5-1 and TRBJ1-1, with 7 bases aligning to TRBD1. The CDR3 sequence is 14 residues long. J was trimmed by 4 bases and V by 0 bases; bases with no gene match: 3. CDR1 and CDR2 (germline): SGHRS, YFSETQ. The CDR3 DNA follows: TGCGCCAGCAGCTTGGATACAGGGGCCACTGAAGCTTTCTTT. It specifies CASSLDTGATEAFF.

Many counts were recorded for this clonotype. This chain connects TRBV5-1 to TRBJ2-7; D is uncertain. The CDR3 consists of 13 residues. The germline gives CDR1 SGHRS, CDR2 YFSETQ. The V end lost 4 bases, the J end lost 3 bases, and 11 bases lay between the germline ends. CDR3 nucleotides: TGCGCCAGCAGCACTGTACCGGTCTACGAGCAGTACTTC. It translates to CASSTVPVYEQYF.

The CDR3 sequence is CAWSPGTNNNEQFF. In DNA form, the CDR3 reads TGTGCCTGGAGCCCCGGGACTAACAACAATGAGCAGTTCTTC. The J gene is TRBJ2-1, the V gene TRBV30; 7 nucleotides agree with TRBD2. Germline lookup yields CDR1 GTSNPN and CDR2 SVGIG (reference sequence). This CDR3 is 14 amino acids long. V shed 3 bases and J 5 bases; nucleotides not matched to a gene: 7.